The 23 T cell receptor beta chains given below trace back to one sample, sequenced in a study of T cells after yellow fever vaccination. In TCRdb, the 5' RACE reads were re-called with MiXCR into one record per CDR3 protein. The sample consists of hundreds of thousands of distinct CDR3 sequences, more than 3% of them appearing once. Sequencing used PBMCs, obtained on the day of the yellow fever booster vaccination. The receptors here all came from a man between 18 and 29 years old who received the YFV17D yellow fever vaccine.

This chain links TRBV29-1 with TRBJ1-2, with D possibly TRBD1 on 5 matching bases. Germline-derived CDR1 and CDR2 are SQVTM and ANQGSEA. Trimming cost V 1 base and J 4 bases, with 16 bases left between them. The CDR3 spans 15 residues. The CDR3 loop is CSVEGQGSISYGYTF. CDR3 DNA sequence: TGCAGCGTTGAAGGTCAGGGATCGATAAGCTATGGCTACACCTTC.

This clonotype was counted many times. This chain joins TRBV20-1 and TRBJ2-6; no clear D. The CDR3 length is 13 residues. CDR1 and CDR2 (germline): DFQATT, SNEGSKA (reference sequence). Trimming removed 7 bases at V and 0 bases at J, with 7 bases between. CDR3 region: CSVPDSGANVLTF. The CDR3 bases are TGCAGTGTCCCCGACTCTGGGGCCAACGTCCTGACTTTC.

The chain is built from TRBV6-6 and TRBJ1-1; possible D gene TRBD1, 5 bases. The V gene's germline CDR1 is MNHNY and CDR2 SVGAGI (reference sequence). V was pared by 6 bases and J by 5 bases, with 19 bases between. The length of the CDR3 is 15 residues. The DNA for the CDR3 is TGTGCCAGCAGCCGGTTATACGGGGGAGGGACTGAAGCTTTCTTT. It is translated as CASSRLYGGGTEAFF.

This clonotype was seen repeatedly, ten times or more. The DNA of the CDR3 is TGCAGTGCTAGACGCAGGGCCTACGAGCAGTACTTC. Translating gives CSARRRAYEQYF. The chain employs TRBV20-1 and TRBJ2-7; D perhaps matches TRBD1 (5 bases). The CDR3 spans 12 residues. V was pared by 2 bases and J by 2 bases, with 7 bases between. Germline values: CDR1 DFQATT, CDR2 SNEGSKA (reference sequence).

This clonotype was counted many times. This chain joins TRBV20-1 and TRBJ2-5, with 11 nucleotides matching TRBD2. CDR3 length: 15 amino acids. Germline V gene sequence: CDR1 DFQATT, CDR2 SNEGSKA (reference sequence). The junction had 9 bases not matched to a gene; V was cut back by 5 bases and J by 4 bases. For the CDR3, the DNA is TGCAGTGCTTATGATAGCGGGGGGGCGGGAGAGACCCAGTACTTC. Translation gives CSAYDSGGAGETQYF.

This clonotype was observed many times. The CDR3 coding sequence is TGTGCCAGCAGCGACGGCATCGGACAGGAAACCTACGAGCAGTACTTC. Protein: CASSDGIGQETYEQYF. This chain connects TRBV7-6 to TRBJ2-7; 7 bases align to TRBD1. Looked up from germline, CDR1 is SGHVS and CDR2 is FNYEAQ. The V gene end was trimmed by 5 bases and the J gene end by 2 bases; junction bases not matched to a gene: 12. This CDR3 has 16 amino acids.

The CDR3 nucleotides read TGCAGTGCTAGTGAGGGGGCCATGACCGGGGAGCTGTTTTTT. Its protein product is CSASEGAMTGELFF. The chain links TRBV20-1 to TRBJ2-2; TRBD1 matches 7 bases. Losses at the gene ends were 3 bases for V and 5 bases for J; bases not matched to a gene: 6. The CDR3 is made up of 14 amino acids. CDR1 and CDR2 from the germline V gene are DFQATT and SNEGSKA (reference sequence).

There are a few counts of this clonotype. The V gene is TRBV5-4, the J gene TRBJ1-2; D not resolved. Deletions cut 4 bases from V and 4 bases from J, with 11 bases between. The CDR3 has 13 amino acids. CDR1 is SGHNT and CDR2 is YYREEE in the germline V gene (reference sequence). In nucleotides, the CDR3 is TGTGCCAGCAGCCGGACGGATGCCTATGGCTACACCTTC. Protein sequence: CASSRTDAYGYTF.

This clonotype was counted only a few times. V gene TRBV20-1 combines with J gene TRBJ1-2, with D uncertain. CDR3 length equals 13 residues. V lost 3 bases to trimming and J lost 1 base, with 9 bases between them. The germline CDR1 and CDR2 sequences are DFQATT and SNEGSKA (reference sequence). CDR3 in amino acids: CSARNSVNYGYTF. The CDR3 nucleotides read TGCAGTGCTAGGAACAGCGTTAACTATGGCTACACCTTC.

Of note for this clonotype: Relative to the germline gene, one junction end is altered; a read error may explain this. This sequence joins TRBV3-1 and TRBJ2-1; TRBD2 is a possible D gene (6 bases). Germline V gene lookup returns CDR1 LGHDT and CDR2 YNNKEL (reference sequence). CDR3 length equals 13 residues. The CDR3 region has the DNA TGTGCCAGCAGCCAAGATCGGGGGACTGATCCGATCTTC. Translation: CASSQDRGTDPIF.

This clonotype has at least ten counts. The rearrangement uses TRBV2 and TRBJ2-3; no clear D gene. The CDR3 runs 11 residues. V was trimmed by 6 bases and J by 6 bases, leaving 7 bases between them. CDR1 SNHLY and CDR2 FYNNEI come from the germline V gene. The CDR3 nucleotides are TGTGCCAGCAGGGAACAGGATACGCAGTATTTT. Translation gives CASREQDTQYF.

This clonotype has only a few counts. CDR3 amino acids: CSARDQNRVETQYF. In DNA, the CDR3 is TGCAGTGCTAGAGATCAAAACAGGGTGGAGACCCAGTACTTC. The V and J genes are TRBV20-1 and TRBJ2-5; tentatively, D is TRBD1 (6 bases). V was shortened by 0 bases and J by 5 bases, with 13 bases between the two germline ends. This CDR3 has 14 residues. CDR1 is DFQATT, CDR2 SNEGSKA, per germline (reference sequence).

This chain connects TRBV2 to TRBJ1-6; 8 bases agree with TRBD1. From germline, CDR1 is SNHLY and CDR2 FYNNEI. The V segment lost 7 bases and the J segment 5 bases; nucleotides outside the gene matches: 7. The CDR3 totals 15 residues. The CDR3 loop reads CASNTAGGNNSPLHF. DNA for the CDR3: TGTGCCAGCAATACAGCAGGGGGCAATAATTCACCCCTCCACTTT.

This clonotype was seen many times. The CDR3 DNA is TGTGCCAGCAGCGTAGGTGGGGGCACTGGAAACACCATATATTTT. It translates to CASSVGGGTGNTIYF. This rearrangement joins TRBV9 to TRBJ1-3; D is possibly TRBD1 (6 bases). CDR1 and CDR2 from the germline V gene are SGDLS and YYNGEE. The CDR3 has 15 amino acids. V dropped 0 bases and J dropped 2 bases, with 9 bases sitting between them.

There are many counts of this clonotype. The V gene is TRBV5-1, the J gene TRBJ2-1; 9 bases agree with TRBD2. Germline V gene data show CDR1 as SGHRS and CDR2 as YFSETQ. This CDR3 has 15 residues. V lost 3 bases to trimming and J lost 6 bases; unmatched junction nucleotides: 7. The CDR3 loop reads CASSSRAGGLNEQFF. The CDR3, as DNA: TGCGCCAGCAGCTCCCGGGCGGGGGGGCTCAATGAGCAGTTCTTC.

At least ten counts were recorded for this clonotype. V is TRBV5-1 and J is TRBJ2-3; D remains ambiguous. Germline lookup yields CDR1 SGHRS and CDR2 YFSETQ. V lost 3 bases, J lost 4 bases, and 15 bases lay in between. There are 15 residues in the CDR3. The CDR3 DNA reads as TGCGCCAGCAGCTCCACCAGAGCTCCCCCAGATACGCAGTATTTT. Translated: CASSSTRAPPDTQYF.

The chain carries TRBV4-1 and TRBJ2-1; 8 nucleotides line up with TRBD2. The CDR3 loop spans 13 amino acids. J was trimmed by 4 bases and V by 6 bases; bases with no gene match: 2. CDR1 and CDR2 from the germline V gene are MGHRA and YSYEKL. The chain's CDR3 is CASRPSGYNEQFF. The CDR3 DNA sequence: TGCGCCAGCAGACCTAGCGGGTACAATGAGCAGTTCTTC.

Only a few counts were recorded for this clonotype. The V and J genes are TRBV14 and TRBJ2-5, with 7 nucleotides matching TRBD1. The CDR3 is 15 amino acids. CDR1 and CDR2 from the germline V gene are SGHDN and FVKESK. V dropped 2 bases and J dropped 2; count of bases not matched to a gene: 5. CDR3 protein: CASSQTGDGQETQYF. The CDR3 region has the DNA TGTGCCAGCAGCCAAACAGGGGATGGGCAAGAGACCCAGTACTTC. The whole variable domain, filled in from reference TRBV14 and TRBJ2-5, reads EAGVTQFPSHSVIEKGQTVTLRCDPISGHDNLYWYRRVMGKEIKFLLHFVKESKQDESGMPNNRFLAERTGGTYSTLKVQPAELEDSGVYFCASSQTGDGQETQYFGPGTRLLVL.

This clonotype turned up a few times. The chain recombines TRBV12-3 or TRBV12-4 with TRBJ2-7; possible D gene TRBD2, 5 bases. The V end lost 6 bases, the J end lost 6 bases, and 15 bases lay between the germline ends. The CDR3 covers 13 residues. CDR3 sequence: CASSSGGLGEQYF. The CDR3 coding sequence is TGTGCCAGCAGCTCTGGAGGCCTAGGCGAGCAGTACTTC.

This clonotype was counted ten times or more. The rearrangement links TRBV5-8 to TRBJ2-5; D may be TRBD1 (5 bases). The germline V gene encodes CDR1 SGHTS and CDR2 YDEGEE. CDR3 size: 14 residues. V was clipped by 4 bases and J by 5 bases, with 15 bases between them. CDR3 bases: TGTGCCAGCAGCCTGGCGGCAGGGCGGGAGACCCAGTACTTC. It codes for CASSLAAGRETQYF.

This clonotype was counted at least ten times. The CDR3 DNA sequence: TGTGCCAGCAGCTTAGAGAGGCCGGGTGGCAGGGGCTACGAGCAGTACGTC. The encoded protein is CASSLERPGGRGYEQYV. This chain joins TRBV7-9 and TRBJ2-7; perhaps TRBD1 as D (6 bases). CDR3 length: 17 amino acids. The germline V gene has CDR1 SEHNR and CDR2 FQNEAQ (reference sequence). The V end was cut by 1 base, the J end by 3 bases, with 19 bases between.

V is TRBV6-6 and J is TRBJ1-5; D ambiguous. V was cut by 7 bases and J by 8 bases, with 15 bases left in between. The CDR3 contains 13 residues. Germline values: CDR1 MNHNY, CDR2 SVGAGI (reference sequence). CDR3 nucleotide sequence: TGTGCCAGCAACCCCTCTTTTCTGGAGCCCCAGCATTTT. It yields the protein CASNPSFLEPQHF.

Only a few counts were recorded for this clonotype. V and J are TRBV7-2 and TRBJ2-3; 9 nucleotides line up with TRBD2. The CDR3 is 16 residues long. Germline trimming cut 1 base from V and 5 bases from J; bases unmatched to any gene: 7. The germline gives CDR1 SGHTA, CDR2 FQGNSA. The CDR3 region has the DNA TGTGCCAGCAGCTTAGTTGGGCGGGGGGGTTTAGATACGCAGTATTTT. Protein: CASSLVGRGGLDTQYF.